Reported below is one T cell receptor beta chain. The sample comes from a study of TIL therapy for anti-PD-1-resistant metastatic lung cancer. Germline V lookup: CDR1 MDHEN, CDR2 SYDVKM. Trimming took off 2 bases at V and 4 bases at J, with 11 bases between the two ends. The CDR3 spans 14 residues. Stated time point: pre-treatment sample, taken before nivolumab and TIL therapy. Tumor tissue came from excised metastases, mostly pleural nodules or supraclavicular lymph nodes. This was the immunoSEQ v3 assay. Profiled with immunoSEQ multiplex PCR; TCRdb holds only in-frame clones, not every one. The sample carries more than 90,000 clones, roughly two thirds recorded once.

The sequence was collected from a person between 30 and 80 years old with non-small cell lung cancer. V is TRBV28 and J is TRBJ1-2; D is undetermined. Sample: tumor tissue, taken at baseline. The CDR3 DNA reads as TGTGCCAGCAGTTTACTCCCGGGGTTCTATGGCTACACCTTC. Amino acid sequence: CASSLLPGFYGYTF.